The T cell receptor beta chain described here comes from a study of blood T cell repertoires in COVID-19. For the study at large: Acute and convalescent COVID-19 specimens originated in the United States, Italy and Spain.

V shed 3 bases, J shed 4 bases, and the junction held 8 bases outside the gene matches. This CDR3 has 15 residues. Looked up from germline, CDR1 is SGHTA and CDR2 is FQGNSA. In the source study's methods: Reference gene primer amplification yielded estimated nucleated cell counts. Only in-frame clones appear in the TCRdb table, and some are missing; sequencing was by immunoSEQ multiplex PCR. V, J and clone size are those of that table, while D and trimming were read from the DNA. The sample has 150,000 to 200,000 clones, about four fifths seen once. This clonotype was obtained from a man aged 55-75 years with active or convalescent COVID-19. V is TRBV7-2 and J is TRBJ1-1, with 7 bases aligning to TRBD1. Source material: peripheral blood. The CDR3 protein is CASSFTQGVGTEAFF. The CDR3 DNA is TGTGCCAGCAGCTTCACCCAGGGGGTTGGCACTGAAGCTTTCTTT.